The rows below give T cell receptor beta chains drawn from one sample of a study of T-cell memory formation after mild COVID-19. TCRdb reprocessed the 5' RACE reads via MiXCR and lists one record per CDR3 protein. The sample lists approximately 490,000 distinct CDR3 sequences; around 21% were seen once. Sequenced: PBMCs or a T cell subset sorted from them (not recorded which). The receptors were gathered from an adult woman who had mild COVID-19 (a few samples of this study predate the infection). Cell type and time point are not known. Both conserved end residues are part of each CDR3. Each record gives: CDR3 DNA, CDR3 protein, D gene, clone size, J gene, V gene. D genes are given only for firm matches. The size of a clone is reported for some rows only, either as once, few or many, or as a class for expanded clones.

TGTGCCAGCAGCTTGGCCCGAGCTGAGCAGTTCTTC | CASSLARAEQFF | NA | NA | TRBJ2-1 | TRBV5-5
TGCAGTGCTAGAGATCTCGGAGCGGGGGGCTACACAGATACGCAGTATTTT | CSARDLGAGGYTDTQYF | TRBD2 | few | TRBJ2-3 | TRBV20-1
TGTGCCAGCAGCCAAGTTTTCGGACCATACACCGGGGAGCTGTTTTTT | CASSQVFGPYTGELFF | NA | few | TRBJ2-2 | TRBV3-1
TGTGCCAGCAGCCCGGCAGGGGTCGGCTACAATGAGCAGTTCTTC | CASSPAGVGYNEQFF | NA | few | TRBJ2-1 | TRBV7-9
TGTGCCAGCAGTTCAAAGACTAGCGGGGGACCAGATACGCAGTATTTT | CASSSKTSGGPDTQYF | TRBD2 | few | TRBJ2-3 | TRBV6-6
TGTGCCAGCAGCTTCGTGACAGCAAACAATGAGCAGTTCTTC | CASSFVTANNEQFF | NA | few | TRBJ2-1 | TRBV11-3
TGTGCCAGCGGCGGACTAGGACAAGTAAGGAATGAGCAGTTCTTC | CASGGLGQVRNEQFF | TRBD2 | NA | TRBJ2-1 | TRBV2
TGTGCCAGCAGTGAAGCGTTGGGGGGAAGGGAAAAACTGTTTTTT | CASSEALGGREKLFF | NA | NA | TRBJ1-4 | TRBV2
TGCGCCAGCAGCCAAGATCCGAAAGGGTTGGTGGGTGAGCAGTTCTTC | CASSQDPKGLVGEQFF | NA | few | TRBJ2-1 | TRBV4-3
TGTGCCAGCAGTTTGAGGGCCAAACGAGAGACCCAGTACTTC | CASSLRAKRETQYF | NA | few | TRBJ2-5 | TRBV12-3/TRBV12-4
TGTGCCAGCAGCCGGGACAGAGAAGGAACTGAAGCTTTCTTT | CASSRDREGTEAFF | TRBD1 | few | TRBJ1-1 | TRBV12-3/TRBV12-4
TGTGCCAGCAGCTGGAGGCGGCTAGCGGGGGTGGAGACCCAGTACTTC | CASSWRRLAGVETQYF | TRBD2 | many | TRBJ2-5 | TRBV5-4
TGTGCCAGCAGTTACGGCGACCCCACTGAAGCTTTCTTT | CASSYGDPTEAFF | NA | NA | TRBJ1-1 | TRBV6-2/TRBV6-3
TGTGCTAGTGGTCCACTTCTAGGGGCTGGGGCCAACGTCCTGACTTTC | CASGPLLGAGANVLTF | NA | few | TRBJ2-6 | TRBV12-5
TGTGCCAGCAGTTTTGGCAGGGGGCGCGCGGACACTGAAGCTTTCTTT | CASSFGRGRADTEAFF | TRBD1 | few | TRBJ1-1 | TRBV12-3/TRBV12-4
TGCAGCGTTGAAGGGTGGGCAGGCACAGATACGCAGTATTTT | CSVEGWAGTDTQYF | NA | NA | TRBJ2-3 | TRBV29-1
TGTGCCAGCAGCTTTGACGGAAGAGGGGGAGACACTGAAGCTTTCTTT | CASSFDGRGGDTEAFF | NA | many | TRBJ1-1 | TRBV11-3
TGTGCCAGCAGCCCCCACCGACTAGCGGAGGTCCCCTCTGAGCAGTTCTTC | CASSPHRLAEVPSEQFF | TRBD2 | NA | TRBJ2-1 | TRBV9
TGTGCCACCTCGCCGGGAACTCCAGATACGCAGTATTTT | CATSPGTPDTQYF | NA | NA | TRBJ2-3 | TRBV10-3
TGTGCCGTACGCACGGGGGGCACTGAAGCTTTCTTT | CAVRTGGTEAFF | NA | few | TRBJ1-1 | TRBV19
TGCAGTGCTAGAGATCTTCAGGGGGCGGACACCGGGGAGCTGTTTTTT | CSARDLQGADTGELFF | TRBD1 | few | TRBJ2-2 | TRBV20-1
TGTGCCAGCAGTGAACGCACCCCAAGCACAGATACGCAGTATTTT | CASSERTPSTDTQYF | NA | NA | TRBJ2-3 | TRBV6-1
TGTGCCAGCTCACCACTGAACACTCCCTACGAGCAGTACTTC | CASSPLNTPYEQYF | NA | NA | TRBJ2-7 | TRBV18
TGCAGCGTGTTCCGGGGTGGGACTGAAGCTTTCTTT | CSVFRGGTEAFF | NA | once | TRBJ1-1 | TRBV29-1